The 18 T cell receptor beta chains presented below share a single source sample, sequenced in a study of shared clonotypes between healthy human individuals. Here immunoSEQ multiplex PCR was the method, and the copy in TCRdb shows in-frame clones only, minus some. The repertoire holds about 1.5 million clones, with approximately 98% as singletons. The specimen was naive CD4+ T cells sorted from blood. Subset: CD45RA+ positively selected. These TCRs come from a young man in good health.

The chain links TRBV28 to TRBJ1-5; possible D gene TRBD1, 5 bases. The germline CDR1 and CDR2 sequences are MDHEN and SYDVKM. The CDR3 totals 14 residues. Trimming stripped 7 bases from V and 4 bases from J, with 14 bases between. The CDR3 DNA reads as TGTGCCAGCAAAGCCGGGACCGGTAATCAGCCCCAGCATTTT. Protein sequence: CASKAGTGNQPQHF.

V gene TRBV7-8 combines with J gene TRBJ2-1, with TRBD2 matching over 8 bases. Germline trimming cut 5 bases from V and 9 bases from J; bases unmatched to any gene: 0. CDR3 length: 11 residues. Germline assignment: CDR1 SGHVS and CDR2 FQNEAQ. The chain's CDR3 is CASSRGGEQFF. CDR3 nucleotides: TGTGCCAGCAGCCGGGGGGGTGAGCAGTTCTTC.

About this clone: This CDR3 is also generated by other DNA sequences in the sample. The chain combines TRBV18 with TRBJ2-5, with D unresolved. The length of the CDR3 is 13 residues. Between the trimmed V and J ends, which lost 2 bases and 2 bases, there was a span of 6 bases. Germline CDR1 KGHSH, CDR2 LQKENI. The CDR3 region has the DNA TGTGCCAGCTCACCAGGGCTGCAAGAGACCCAGTACTTC. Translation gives CASSPGLQETQYF.

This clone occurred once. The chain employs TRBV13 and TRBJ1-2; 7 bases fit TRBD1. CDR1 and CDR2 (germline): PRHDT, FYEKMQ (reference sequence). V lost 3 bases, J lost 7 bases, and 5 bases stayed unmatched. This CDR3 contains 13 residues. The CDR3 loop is CASSFDRVVGYTF. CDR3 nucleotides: TGTGCCAGCAGCTTCGACAGGGTGGTTGGCTACACCTTC. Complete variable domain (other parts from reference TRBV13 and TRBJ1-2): AAGVIQSPRHLIKEKRETATLKCYPIPRHDTVYWYQQGPGQDPQFLISFYEKMQSDKGSIPDRFSAQQFSDYHSELNMSSLELGDSALYFCASSFDRVVGYTFGSGTRLTVV.

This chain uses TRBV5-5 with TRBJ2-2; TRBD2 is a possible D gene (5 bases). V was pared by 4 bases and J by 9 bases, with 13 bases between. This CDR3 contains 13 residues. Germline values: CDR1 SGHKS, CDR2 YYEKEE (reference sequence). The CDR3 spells CASSVSEVRELFF. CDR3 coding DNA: TGTGCCAGCAGCGTCTCGGAGGTTCGGGAGCTGTTTTTT.

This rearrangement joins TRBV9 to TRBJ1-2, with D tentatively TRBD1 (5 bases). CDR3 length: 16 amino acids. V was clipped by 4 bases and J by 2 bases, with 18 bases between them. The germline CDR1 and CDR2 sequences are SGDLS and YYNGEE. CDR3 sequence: CASSFSPGLDNYGYTF. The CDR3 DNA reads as TGTGCCAGCAGCTTTTCGCCGGGACTCGACAACTATGGCTACACCTTC.

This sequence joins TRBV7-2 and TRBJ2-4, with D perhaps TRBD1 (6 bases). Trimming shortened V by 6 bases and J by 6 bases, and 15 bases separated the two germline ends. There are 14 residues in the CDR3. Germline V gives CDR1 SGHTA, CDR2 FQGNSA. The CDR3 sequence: CASSPRQAGNIQYF. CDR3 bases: TGTGCCAGCAGTCCCAGACAGGCTGGAAACATTCAGTACTTC.

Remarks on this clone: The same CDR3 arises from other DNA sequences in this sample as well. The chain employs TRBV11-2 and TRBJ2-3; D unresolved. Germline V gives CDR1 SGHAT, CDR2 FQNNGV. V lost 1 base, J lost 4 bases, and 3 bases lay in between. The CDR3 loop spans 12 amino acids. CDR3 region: CASSLVADTQYF. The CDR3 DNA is TGTGCCAGCAGCTTAGTTGCAGATACGCAGTATTTT.

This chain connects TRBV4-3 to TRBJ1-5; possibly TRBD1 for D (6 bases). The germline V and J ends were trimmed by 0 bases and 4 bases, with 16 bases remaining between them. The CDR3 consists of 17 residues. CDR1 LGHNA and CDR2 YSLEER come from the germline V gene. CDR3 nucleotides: TGCGCCAGCAGCCAAGATCGGATAGGGGGGGGGAATCAGCCCCAGCATTTT. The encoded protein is CASSQDRIGGGNQPQHF.

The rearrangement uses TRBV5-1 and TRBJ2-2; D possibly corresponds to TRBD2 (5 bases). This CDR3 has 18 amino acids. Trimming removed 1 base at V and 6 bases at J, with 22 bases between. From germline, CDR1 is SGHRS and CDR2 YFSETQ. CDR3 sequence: CASSLRRTSGTMAGELFF. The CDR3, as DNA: TGCGCCAGCAGCTTGAGGAGGACCAGCGGAACCATGGCCGGGGAGCTGTTTTTT.

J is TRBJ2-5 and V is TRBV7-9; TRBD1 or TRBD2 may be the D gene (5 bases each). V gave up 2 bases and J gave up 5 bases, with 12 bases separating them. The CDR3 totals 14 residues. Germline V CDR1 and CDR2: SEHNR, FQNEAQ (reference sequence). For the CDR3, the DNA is TGTGCCAGCAGCTTAATGGGGGATTGGGAGACCCAGTACTTC. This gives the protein CASSLMGDWETQYF. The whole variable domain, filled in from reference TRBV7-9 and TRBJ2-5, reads DTGVSQNPRHKITKRGQNVTFRCDPISEHNRLYWYRQTLGQGPEFLTYFQNEAQLEKSRLLSDRFSAERPKGSFSTLEIQRTEQGDSAMYLCASSLMGDWETQYFGPGTRLLVL.

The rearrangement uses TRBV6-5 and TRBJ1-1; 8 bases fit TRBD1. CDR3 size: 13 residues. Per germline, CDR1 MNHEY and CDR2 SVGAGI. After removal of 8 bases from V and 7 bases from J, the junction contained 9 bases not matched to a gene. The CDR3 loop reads CASLTGGSGEAFF. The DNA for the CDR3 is TGTGCCAGCCTCACAGGGGGATCGGGTGAAGCTTTCTTT.

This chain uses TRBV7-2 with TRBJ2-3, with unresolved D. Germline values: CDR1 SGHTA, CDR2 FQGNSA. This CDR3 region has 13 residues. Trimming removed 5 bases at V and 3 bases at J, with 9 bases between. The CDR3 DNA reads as TGTGCCAGCAGCATCCAGCGTACAGATACGCAGTATTTT. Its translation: CASSIQRTDTQYF.

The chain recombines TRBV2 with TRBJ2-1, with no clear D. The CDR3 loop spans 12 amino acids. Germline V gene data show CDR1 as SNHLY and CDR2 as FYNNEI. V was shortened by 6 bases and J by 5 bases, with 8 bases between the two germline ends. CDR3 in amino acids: CASSGPDNEQFF. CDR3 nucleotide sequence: TGTGCCAGCAGCGGACCCGACAATGAGCAGTTCTTC.

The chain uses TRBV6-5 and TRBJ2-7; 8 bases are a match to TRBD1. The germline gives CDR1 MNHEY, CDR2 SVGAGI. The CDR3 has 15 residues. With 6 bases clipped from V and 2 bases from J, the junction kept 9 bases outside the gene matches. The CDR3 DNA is TGTGCCAGCAGGCCGACAGGGGTTCAACCCTACGAGCAGTACTTC. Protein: CASRPTGVQPYEQYF.

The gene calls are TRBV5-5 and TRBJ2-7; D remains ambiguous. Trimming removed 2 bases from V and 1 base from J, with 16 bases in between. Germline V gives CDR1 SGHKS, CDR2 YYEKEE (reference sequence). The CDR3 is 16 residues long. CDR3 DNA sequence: TGTGCCAGCAGCTTTCAGCTTAACAGCAGATCCTACGAGCAGTACTTC. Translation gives CASSFQLNSRSYEQYF. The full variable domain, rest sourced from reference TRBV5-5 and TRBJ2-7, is DAGVTQSPTHLIKTRGQQVTLRCSPISGHKSVSWYQQVLGQGPQFIFQYYEKEERGRGNFPDRFSARQFPNYSSELNVNALLLGDSALYLCASSFQLNSRSYEQYFGPGTRLTVT.

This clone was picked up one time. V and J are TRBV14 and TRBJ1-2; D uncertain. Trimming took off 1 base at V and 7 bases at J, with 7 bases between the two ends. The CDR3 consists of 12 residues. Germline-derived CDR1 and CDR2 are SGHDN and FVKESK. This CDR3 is CASSQVGTGYTF. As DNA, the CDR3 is TGTGCCAGCAGCCAAGTCGGTACTGGCTACACCTTC.

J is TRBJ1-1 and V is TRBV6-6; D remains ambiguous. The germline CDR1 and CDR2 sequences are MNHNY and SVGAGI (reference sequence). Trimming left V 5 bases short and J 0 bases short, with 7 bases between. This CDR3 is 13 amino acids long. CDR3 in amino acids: CASSRHLNTEAFF. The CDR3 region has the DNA TGTGCCAGCAGTCGACATTTGAACACTGAAGCTTTCTTT.